This entry describes one T cell receptor beta chain. The sample is drawn from a study of T cell responses to AZD1222 COVID-19 vaccine. Across the whole study: It was second doses at about 4 or about 12 weeks that were pooled.

Here immunoSEQ multiplex PCR was the method, and the copy in TCRdb shows in-frame clones only, minus some. Of 110,000 to 150,000 clones in the sample, approximately 85% are singletons; the top ten hold more than 7%. CDR1 KGHSH and CDR2 LQKENI come from the germline V gene. The CDR3 runs to 13 residues. The V end was cut by 8 bases, the J end by 3 bases, with 14 bases between. The rearrangement links TRBV18 to TRBJ2-7, with TRBD1 as a possible D gene (6 bases). The origin of this receptor is an adult in good health. The specimen comprised peripheral blood, sampled on day 0 of AZD1222 vaccination. The CDR3 DNA reads TGTGCCAGCACGGGACAAAGCGGCTACGAGCAGTACTTC. This encodes CASTGQSGYEQYF. Supplemented by reference TRBV18 and TRBJ2-7, the full variable domain reads NAGVMQNPRHLVRRRGQEARLRCSPMKGHSHVYWYRQLPEEGLKFMVYLQKENIIDESGMPKERFSAEFPKEGPSILRIQQVVRGDSAAYFCASTGQSGYEQYFGPGTRLTVT.